What follows are 5 T cell receptor beta chains derived from one specimen sequenced in a study of blood T cells in healthy people across ages. Through a sample-barcoded 5' primer and a J-beta primer mix, a second PCR was run for roughly 6 to 11 cycles. Via MiXCR, TCRdb re-called the 5' RACE reads, giving one row per CDR3 protein. Of 1.5 million to 2 million distinct CDR3 sequences listed, 49% are singletons. The sample consisted of blood. The receptors were gathered from a woman between 40 and 55 years old in good health.

The chain links TRBV7-2 to TRBJ2-3; D is tentatively TRBD1 or TRBD2 (5 bases each). V was clipped by 5 bases and J by 6 bases, with 12 bases between them. Germline values: CDR1 SGHTA, CDR2 FQGNSA. This CDR3 contains 13 residues. The CDR3 DNA reads as TGTGCCAGCAGCCCCCGGGACGTGGATACGCAGTATTTT. Its protein product is CASSPRDVDTQYF.

The chain joins TRBV28 to TRBJ1-4; D gene unclear. Germline V CDR1 and CDR2: MDHEN, SYDVKM. V was clipped by 4 bases and J by 8 bases, with 23 bases between them. CDR3 length equals 17 residues. The CDR3 DNA reads as TGTGCCAGCAGTTCCCGATCGCCGGGAGGCGAGGGCGAAAAACTGTTTTTT. Its translation: CASSSRSPGGEGEKLFF.

Only a few counts were recorded for this clonotype. V gene TRBV4-2 combines with J gene TRBJ2-1; D unresolved. The CDR3 runs 12 residues. Germline values: CDR1 LGHNA, CDR2 YNFKEQ. Trimming took off 4 bases at V and 5 bases at J, with 6 bases between the two ends. The CDR3 spells CASSRSDNEQFF. The CDR3 bases are TGTGCCAGCAGCCGTTCGGACAATGAGCAGTTCTTC.

The CDR3: CASSQDPGTSSEQYF. The CDR3 coding sequence is TGTGCCAGCAGCCAAGATCCCGGGACTAGCAGTGAGCAGTACTTC. The V and J genes are TRBV4-2 and TRBJ2-7; TRBD2 matches at 9 bases. V lost 0 bases and J lost 7; bases outside the gene matches: 7. Germline V CDR1 and CDR2: LGHNA, YNFKEQ. The CDR3 spans 15 residues.

The genes are TRBV20-1 and TRBJ1-5; D not certain. There are 13 residues in the CDR3. Germline CDR1 and CDR2: DFQATT and SNEGSKA (reference sequence). V lost 6 bases to trimming and J lost 1 base, with 10 bases between them. Written as DNA, the CDR3 is TGCAGTGCAGGCGGGCCGAGCAATCAGCCCCAGCATTTT. It is translated as CSAGGPSNQPQHF.